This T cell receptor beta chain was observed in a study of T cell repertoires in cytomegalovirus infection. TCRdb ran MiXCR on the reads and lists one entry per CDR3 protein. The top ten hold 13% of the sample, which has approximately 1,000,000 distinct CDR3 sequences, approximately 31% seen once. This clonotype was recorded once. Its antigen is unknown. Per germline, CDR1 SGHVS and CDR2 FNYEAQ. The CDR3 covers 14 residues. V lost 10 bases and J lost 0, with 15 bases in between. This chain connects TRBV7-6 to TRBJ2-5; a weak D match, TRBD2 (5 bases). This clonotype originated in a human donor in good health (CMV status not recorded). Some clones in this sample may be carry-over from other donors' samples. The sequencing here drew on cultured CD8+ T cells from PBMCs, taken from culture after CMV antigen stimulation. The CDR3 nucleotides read TGTGCCAACAGTCCTCTCGGGGACCAAGAGACCCAGTACTTC. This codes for CANSPLGDQETQYF.